A selection of T cell receptor beta chains follows, all from one sample in a study of shared T cell receptors in the human thymus. Clones were sequenced by immunoSEQ multiplex PCR, and TCRdb holds only the in-frame ones, with some missing. Of some 760,000 clones in the sample, approximately 85% were seen once. The data also belong to a second study, concerning human thymus T cells.

The material sequenced was thymocytes. Source of these receptors: a girl under three years old with a congenital heart defect. Both conserved end residues are part of each CDR3. D genes are given only for firm matches. Part of the rows lack a size; the others show once, few, many or a class for expanded clones.

TRBJ2-3 TRBV7-2 . . CASSSPTMATDTQYF TGTGCCAGCAGCTCCCCGACTATGGCCACAGATACGCAGTATTTT
TRBJ2-4 TRBV5-6 . TRBD1 CASSRPDRILAKNIQYF TGTGCCAGCAGCAGACCGGACAGGATTCTAGCCAAAAACATTCAGTACTTC
TRBJ1-1 TRBV27 . TRBD1 CASSPPGPQGLNTEAFF TGTGCCAGCAGTCCCCCGGGCCCACAGGGGCTGAACACTGAAGCTTTCTTT
TRBJ1-2 TRBV7-2 . . CASSWERGYGYTF TGTGCCAGCAGCTGGGAGCGCGGCTATGGCTACACCTTC
TRBJ2-2 TRBV5-8 . . CASSLVRGTGELFF TGTGCCAGCAGCTTGGTTAGGGGGACCGGGGAGCTGTTTTTT
TRBJ2-1 TRBV9 . TRBD2 CASSVGGSPLHNEQFF TGTGCCAGCAGCGTAGGCGGGAGTCCCCTACACAATGAGCAGTTCTTC
TRBJ2-1 TRBV19 . TRBD2 CASNKRGAYLNNEQFF TGTGCCAGTAATAAGCGGGGGGCCTATCTCAACAATGAGCAGTTCTTC
TRBJ2-3 TRBV5-5 . TRBD1 CASSLPTGAKTDTQYF TGTGCCAGCAGCCTACCGACAGGGGCAAAAACAGATACGCAGTATTTT
TRBJ1-1 TRBV29-1 . TRBD1 CSVKKDRTHTEAFF TGCAGCGTAAAGAAGGACAGGACACACACTGAAGCTTTCTTT
TRBJ1-2 TRBV11-3 once . CASSLVSSGGQGGYTF TGTGCCAGCAGCTTAGTTAGTTCCGGGGGGCAGGGTGGCTACACCTTC
TRBJ2-1 TRBV2 . TRBD2 CARRGGASLHNEQFF TGTGCCAGAAGGGGAGGGGCCAGTTTGCACAATGAGCAGTTCTTC
TRBJ2-7 TRBV5-1 . . CASRPEKRVYEQYF TGCGCCAGCAGACCTGAAAAGAGGGTGTACGAGCAGTACTTC
TRBJ2-7 TRBV5-1 . TRBD1 CASSSGQGSPLQYF TGCGCCAGCAGCTCCGGACAGGGATCTCCTTTGCAGTACTTC
TRBJ2-2 TRBV5-1 once . CASSFLTRATGELFF TGCGCCAGCAGTTTTCTCACTCGCGCCACCGGGGAGCTGTTTTTT
TRBJ2-1 TRBV4-1 . TRBD1 CASRGIWTGYVNEQFF TGCGCCAGCAGGGGAATATGGACAGGCTACGTCAATGAGCAGTTCTTC
TRBJ1-3 TRBV19 . . CASSGPSGNTIYF TGTGCCAGTAGTGGCCCGTCTGGAAACACCATATATTTT
TRBJ2-3 TRBV14 . TRBD2 CASSQLAVRTDTQYF TGTGCCAGCAGCCAACTAGCGGTTCGCACAGATACGCAGTATTTT
TRBJ1-4 TRBV2 . . CASKSRGTNEKLFF TGTGCCAGCAAATCAAGGGGGACTAATGAAAAACTGTTTTTT
TRBJ2-7 TRBV7-9 few TRBD1 CASSLGGQVAAYEQYF TGTGCCAGCAGCTTAGGAGGACAGGTCGCCGCCTACGAGCAGTACTTC
TRBJ1-5 TRBV4-1 few . CASSQDERDNQPQHF TGCGCCAGCAGCCAAGATGAGAGGGACAATCAGCCCCAGCATTTT
TRBJ1-5 TRBV12-5 . TRBD1 CASANTPPGQGAPEPQHF TGTGCTAGTGCCAACACGCCTCCGGGACAGGGGGCCCCGGAGCCCCAGCATTTT
TRBJ2-1 TRBV2 . . CAREVWGVMFF TGTGCCAGGGAGGTGTGGGGGGTGATGTTCTTC
TRBJ2-7 TRBV4-1 . TRBD1 CASSHRQGVYYEQYF TGCGCCAGCAGCCATAGACAGGGGGTGTACTACGAGCAGTACTTC
TRBJ1-2 TRBV6-1 . TRBD1 CASSASTGSGGYTF TGTGCCAGCAGTGCGTCGACAGGGAGTGGTGGCTACACCTTC
TRBJ1-1 TRBV7-9 . TRBD1 CASSLLRDRGRENTEAFF TGTGCCAGCAGCTTATTAAGGGACAGGGGGCGGGAGAACACTGAAGCTTTCTTT
TRBJ1-4 TRBV6-6 . . CASSYALGAREKLFF TGTGCCAGCAGTTACGCTCTAGGGGCCCGGGAAAAACTGTTTTTT
TRBJ1-1 TRBV5-4 . . CASSLRQVNTEAFF TGTGCCAGCAGCTTGCGACAGGTGAACACTGAAGCTTTCTTT
TRBJ1-3 TRBV9 . . CASSVGVSGNTIYF TGTGCCAGCAGCGTAGGAGTCTCTGGAAACACCATATATTTT
TRBJ1-1 TRBV11-2 . . CASRALVCGENTEAFF TGTGCCAGCAGGGCATTGGTCTGCGGGGAGAACACTGAAGCTTTCTTT
TRBJ1-1 TRBV2 . . CASSESLQVPNTEAFF TGTGCCAGCAGTGAATCCCTGCAGGTGCCGAACACTGAAGCTTTCTTT
TRBJ1-5 TRBV7-2 . . CASSMGGVQPQHF TGTGCCAGCAGCATGGGAGGAGTTCAGCCCCAGCATTTT
TRBJ2-3 TRBV28 . TRBD1 CASSFSYRGPTSTDTQYF TGTGCCAGCAGTTTCTCGTACAGGGGCCCAACTAGCACAGATACGCAGTATTTT
TRBJ1-4 TRBV5-6 . . CASSFTNLDSGGTNEKLFF TGTGCCAGCAGCTTCACAAACCTAGACAGCGGGGGTACTAATGAAAAACTGTTTTTT
TRBJ2-7 TRBV4-3 . TRBD1 CASSQGRQGGESKTYEQYF TGCGCCAGCAGCCAAGGACGGCAAGGGGGCGAATCAAAGACCTACGAGCAGTACTTC
TRBJ1-2 TRBV7-8 . . CASSPQNYGYTF TGTGCCAGCAGCCCCCAGAACTATGGCTACACCTTC
TRBJ1-3 TRBV5-6 . . CASSLRGIAGNTIYF TGTGCCAGCAGCTTACGGGGGATCGCTGGAAACACCATATATTTT
TRBJ1-3 TRBV5-1 . . CASSLKLGRSPGNTIYF TGCGCCAGCAGCTTAAAGTTAGGGAGGTCACCTGGAAACACCATATATTTT